This TCR beta chain came from a study of response to subunit inactivated influenza vaccine. The table lists this clonotype with a few counts. TCRdb used MiXCR to reprocess the RT-PCR reads, holding one entry per CDR3 protein. The sample lists about 520,000 distinct CDR3 sequences, less than 30% occurring once. Trimming took 3 bases from V and 8 from J, leaving 8 bases between them. Germline V gene data show CDR1 as SGDLS and CDR2 as YYNGEE. There are 12 residues in the CDR3. The material sequenced was CD4+ T cells sorted from PBMCs, taken about 5 days after vaccination. The rearrangement links TRBV9 to TRBJ2-2; D call uncertain. The sequence came from a man between 45 and 60 years old who received an inactivated influenza vaccine. CDR3 DNA sequence: TGTGCCAGCAGCGCACCCAGTGGGGAGCTGTTTTTT. Translation gives CASSAPSGELFF. The variable domain in full, with the rest retrieved from reference TRBV9 and TRBJ2-2, is DSGVTQTPKHLITATGQRVTLRCSPRSGDLSVYWYQQSLDQGLQFLIQYYNGEERAKGNILERFSAQQFPDLHSELNLSSLELGDSALYFCASSAPSGELFFGEGSRLTVL.